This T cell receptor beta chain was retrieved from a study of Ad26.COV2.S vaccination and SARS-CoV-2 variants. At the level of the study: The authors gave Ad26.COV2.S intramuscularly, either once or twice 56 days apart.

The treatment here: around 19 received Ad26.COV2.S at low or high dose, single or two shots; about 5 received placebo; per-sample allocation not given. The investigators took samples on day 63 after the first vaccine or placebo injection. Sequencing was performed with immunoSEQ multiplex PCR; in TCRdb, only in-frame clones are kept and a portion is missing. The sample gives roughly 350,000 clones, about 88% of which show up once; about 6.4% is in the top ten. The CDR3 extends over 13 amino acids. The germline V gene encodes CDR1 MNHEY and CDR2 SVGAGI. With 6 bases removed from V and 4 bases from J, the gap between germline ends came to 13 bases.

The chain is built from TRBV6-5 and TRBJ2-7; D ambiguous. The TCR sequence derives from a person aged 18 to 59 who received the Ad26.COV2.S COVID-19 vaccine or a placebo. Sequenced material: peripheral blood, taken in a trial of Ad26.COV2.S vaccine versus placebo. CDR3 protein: CASRPGPIYEQYF. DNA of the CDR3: TGTGCCAGCAGGCCCGGACCGATATACGAGCAGTACTTC.